The 18 T cell receptor beta chains reported below all come from one sample, sequenced in a study of blood T cell repertoires in COVID-19. Repertoires were generated with immunoSEQ multiplex PCR, while TCRdb's copy carries only in-frame clones and drops some. Of roughly 130,000 clones listed, approximately 83% are singletons. The sample consisted of peripheral blood. The receptor source for this set is a woman between 65 and 79 years old with acute or convalescent COVID-19.

The V call is TRBV11-3, the J call TRBJ2-5; 9 nucleotides match TRBD1. Germline V CDR1 and CDR2: SGHNT, YENEEA. The CDR3 has 16 amino acids. The trim removed 0 bases at V and 5 bases at J, leaving 7 bases unmatched. The CDR3 region has the DNA TGTGCCAGCAGCTTAGAGGGACAGGGAGGTGTGGAGACCCAGTACTTC. Amino acids: CASSLEGQGGVETQYF.

This chain links TRBV29-1 with TRBJ2-5; tentative D call: TRBD1 (5 bases). The V end was cut by 4 bases, the J end by 4 bases, with 13 bases between. Germline CDR1 reads SQVTM; CDR2 reads ANQGSEA. This CDR3 spans 13 amino acids. This chain's CDR3 is CSVVGQGGETQYF. CDR3 bases: TGCAGCGTTGTGGGGCAGGGTGGAGAGACCCAGTACTTC.

The chain is built from TRBV15 and TRBJ2-4; perhaps TRBD2 as D (5 bases). Germline CDR1 and CDR2: LNHNV and YYDKDF (reference sequence). The CDR3 is 14 residues long. V was clipped by 0 bases and J by 9 bases, with 12 bases between them. The CDR3 here is CATSRDLKGSIQYF. CDR3 coding DNA: TGTGCCACCAGCAGAGATTTGAAAGGGAGCATTCAGTACTTC.

This chain uses TRBV6-4 with TRBJ1-1; D unresolved. V was trimmed by 0 bases and J by 1 base, leaving 9 bases between them. The CDR3 is 15 amino acids. Germline loops: CDR1 MRHNA, CDR2 SNTAGT. The CDR3, as DNA: TGTGCCAGCAGTGACTCGGTAGATACGAACACTGAAGCTTTCTTT. Translated, it gives CASSDSVDTNTEAFF.

This clone was seen only once. V is TRBV14 and J is TRBJ1-2; 7 nucleotides line up with TRBD1. V dropped 1 base and J dropped 8; count of bases not matched to a gene: 10. This CDR3 has 15 residues. Germline CDR1 reads SGHDN; CDR2 reads FVKESK. The CDR3 reads CASSQGYDRVGGYTF. The CDR3 DNA is TGTGCCAGCAGCCAAGGATACGACAGGGTCGGGGGCTACACCTTC.

There are a few counts of this clone. The genes are TRBV18 and TRBJ1-2, with no clear D. The CDR3 is 13 residues long. With 3 bases removed from V and 5 bases from J, the gap between germline ends came to 10 bases. Per the germline V gene, CDR1 is KGHSH and CDR2 is LQKENI. The CDR3 reads CASSPGVQYGYTF. The CDR3, as DNA: TGTGCCAGCTCACCTGGTGTGCAGTATGGCTACACCTTC. Full variable domain (missing parts from reference TRBV18 and TRBJ1-2): NAGVMQNPRHLVRRRGQEARLRCSPMKGHSHVYWYRQLPEEGLKFMVYLQKENIIDESGMPKERFSAEFPKEGPSILRIQQVVRGDSAAYFCASSPGVQYGYTFGSGTRLTVV.

The genes are TRBV6-5 and TRBJ1-1; D is ambiguous. V shed 8 bases and J shed 0 bases, with 4 bases lying between them. CDR1 and CDR2 from the germline V gene are MNHEY and SVGAGI. The CDR3 covers 11 residues. CDR3 nucleotides: TGTGCCAGCCACATGAACACTGAAGCTTTCTTT. It is translated as CASHMNTEAFF.

This sequence joins TRBV25-1 and TRBJ1-2; maybe TRBD1 (6 bases). This CDR3 is 11 amino acids long. The V and J ends lost 4 bases and 8 bases respectively, with 8 bases between them. Germline V gene lookup returns CDR1 MGHDK and CDR2 SYGVNS. The CDR3 DNA is TGTGCCAGCAGTGCTGGGGGCGGCTACACCTTC. Amino acids: CASSAGGGYTF.

This chain uses TRBV7-8 with TRBJ2-5; 12 bases align to TRBD2. The CDR3 contains 16 residues. Germline CDR1 SGHVS, CDR2 FQNEAQ. V shed 2 bases and J 4 bases; nucleotides not matched to a gene: 5. CDR3 nucleotide sequence: TGTGCCAGCAGCTTATTTCCTAGCGGGGGGGGAGAGACCCAGTACTTC. Its translation is CASSLFPSGGGETQYF.

The V gene is TRBV19, the J gene TRBJ2-3; D unresolved. V was cut by 7 bases and J by 7 bases, with 15 bases left in between. The germline V gene encodes CDR1 LNHDA and CDR2 SQIVND (reference sequence). The CDR3 totals 13 residues. The CDR3 sequence is CASNGPLDNTQYF. The CDR3, as DNA: TGTGCCAGTAATGGCCCCCTTGATAATACGCAGTATTTT.

CDR3 DNA: TGTGCCAGCAGCTTAGAAAACCTACAGGGTTACGAGCAGTACTTC. It yields the protein CASSLENLQGYEQYF. The rearrangement links TRBV11-3 to TRBJ2-7; D might be TRBD1 (6 bases). Germline values: CDR1 SGHNT, CDR2 YENEEA. The CDR3 is 15 amino acids. Trimming took off 0 bases at V and 4 bases at J, with 13 bases between the two ends.

Written as DNA, the CDR3 is TGTGCCAGCAGTAACAACAAGAACACCGGGGAGCTGTTTTTT. Residues: CASSNNKNTGELFF. The rearrangement joins TRBV6-2 or TRBV6-3 to TRBJ2-2; D uncertain. Between the trimmed V and J ends, which lost 5 bases and 1 base, there was a span of 8 bases. The CDR3 contains 14 residues. Germline lookup yields CDR1 MNHEY and CDR2 SVGEGT.

This chain's CDR3 is CAWSVLAGRSRGTDTQYF. The CDR3 region has the DNA TGTGCCTGGAGTGTGTTGGCAGGGAGGTCTCGCGGGACAGATACGCAGTATTTT. The V and J genes are TRBV30 and TRBJ2-3; TRBD2 is a possible D gene (6 bases). This CDR3 contains 18 residues. Per the germline V gene, CDR1 is GTSNPN and CDR2 is SVGIG (reference sequence). Trimming removed 0 bases at V and 3 bases at J, with 22 bases between.

The CDR3 DNA reads as TGTGCCAGCAGCTCCGGGACTAGCGGTCCTAGCACAGATACGCAGTATTTT. Translated, it gives CASSSGTSGPSTDTQYF. The chain combines TRBV7-3 with TRBJ2-3, with 11 bases matching TRBD2. CDR1 and CDR2 from the germline V gene are SGHTA and FQGTGA. V lost 4 bases and J lost 0; bases outside the gene matches: 6. The CDR3 has 17 residues.

The chain recombines TRBV12-2 with TRBJ1-5. TRBV12-2 is shown as a pseudogene. The CDR3 has 12 residues. The CDR3 loop reads CASHSTLQPQHF. In DNA, the CDR3 is TGTGCAAGTCACTCTACCCTCCAGCCCCAGCATTTT.

The gene calls are TRBV19 and TRBJ2-4; 8 nucleotides line up with TRBD1. Trimming at V came to 5 bases and at J to 0 bases, leaving 3 bases not matched to a gene. CDR1 and CDR2 from the germline V gene are LNHDA and SQIVND (reference sequence). The CDR3 runs 15 residues. CDR3 region: CASSRDRLAKNIQYF. In DNA form, the CDR3 reads TGTGCCAGTAGTCGGGACAGGCTAGCCAAAAACATTCAGTACTTC.

The V gene is TRBV5-1, the J gene TRBJ1-2, with TRBD1 matching over 9 bases. V was clipped by 5 bases and J by 6 bases; unmatched bases: 5. CDR1 and CDR2 (germline): SGHRS, YFSETQ. The CDR3 sequence is 13 residues long. Here the CDR3 DNA reads TGCGCCAGCAGGGGGACAGGGTATCATGGCTACACCTTC. It translates to CASRGTGYHGYTF.

The chain has TRBV18 and TRBJ1-3, with TRBD1 matching over 8 bases. The CDR3 length is 16 residues. The ends lost 1 base at V and 0 bases at J; junction bases unmatched: 2. Germline loops: CDR1 KGHSH, CDR2 LQKENI. CDR3 sequence reads: CASSPQTGGSGNTIYF. The CDR3 DNA is TGTGCCAGCTCACCACAAACAGGGGGCTCTGGAAACACCATATATTTT.